This T cell receptor (beta chain) was profiled in a study of CD4 T cells in relation to SARS-CoV-2 and coronaviruses. Study as a whole: PBMCs were cultured with antigen for nine to ten days before TCR beta sequencing. No peptide or an HIV-1 Nef peptide pool served as negative control. Points from the study as a whole: About 65% of donors had memory CD4+ clonotypes crossrecognizing SARS-CoV-2 and common cold coronavirus spike.

This CDR3 is built from 18 residues. The V gene's germline CDR1 is LNHNV and CDR2 YYDKDF (reference sequence). J lost 0 bases, V lost 2 bases, and 8 bases had no gene match. Unexposed donor CD4+ T cells date from 2011-2018, before the COVID-19 pandemic. Isolation of CD4+ T cells took place after less than twelve days in culture. Unexposed-donor CD4+ T cells were probed with SARS-CoV-2 S/N and four cold-coronavirus spikes, cells permitting. Repertoires were generated with immunoSEQ multiplex PCR, while TCRdb's copy carries only in-frame clones and drops some. The profile shows more than 25,000 clones, 60% to 75% of them singletons. Regarding this clone: Its antigen is not known.

This TCR was recovered from a human donor in good health. J is TRBJ2-7 and V is TRBV15, with 12 bases fitting TRBD2. Specimen: CD4+ T cells from PBMCs, cultured in vitro. CDR3 sequence reads: CATSRFRTSGTFSYEQYF. CDR3 DNA: TGTGCCACCAGCAGATTCCGGACTAGCGGGACCTTCTCCTACGAGCAGTACTTC.